Described below is a single TCR beta chain sequence and its context. As yet, its antigen is unknown. These data belong to a study of blood T cells in healthy people across ages. Study-wide results and limits: The study regarded diversity estimates from one million T cells as underestimates.

This CDR3 has 14 residues. Per germline, CDR1 SGHRS and CDR2 YFSETQ. The V gene end was trimmed by 1 base and the J gene end by 7 bases; junction bases not matched to a gene: 4. Then a second PCR, running roughly 7 to 11 cycles, was carried out with a sample-barcoded 5' primer and a J-beta primer mix. Using its own MiXCR run on the 5' RACE reads, TCRdb lists one record per CDR3 protein. The sample has about 640,000 distinct CDR3 sequences, around three fifths seen once; the top ten hold 30% to 45%. The chain is built from TRBV5-1 and TRBJ2-3; 9 nucleotides align to TRBD2. The sequencing input was blood. This sequence was found in a man aged 55-75 years in good health. DNA for the CDR3: TGCGCCAGCAGCTTGAGTAGCGGGGGTAATACGCAGTATTTT. It yields the protein CASSLSSGGNTQYF. The variable domain in full, completed from reference TRBV5-1 and TRBJ2-3, reads KAGVTQTPRYLIKTRGQQVTLSCSPISGHRSVSWYQQTPGQGLQFLFEYFSETQRNKGNFPGRFSGRQFSNSRSEMNVSTLELGDSALYLCASSLSSGGNTQYFGPGTRLTVL.